This passage covers 8 T cell receptor beta chains from one sample sequenced in a study of OX40 agonist ivuxolimab in advanced cancers. Sequencing was performed with immunoSEQ multiplex PCR; in TCRdb, only in-frame clones are kept and a portion is missing. Of under 25,000 clones listed, roughly 80% were seen once; the top ten hold 26%. The sequenced sample was CD4+ or CD8+ T cells sorted from blood, obtained in a trial of the OX40 agonist ivuxolimab. These receptors were taken from an adult with an advanced solid tumor such as melanoma, head and neck, liver or kidney cancer.

The CDR3 nucleotides read TGTGCCAGCAGCTTAACAGGCCTGGGGTTCTCCTACGAGCAGTACTTC. Translation: CASSLTGLGFSYEQYF. This chain joins TRBV5-6 and TRBJ2-7; a possible D gene is TRBD1 (5 bases). CDR1 is SGHDT, CDR2 YYEEEE, per germline. This CDR3 has 16 amino acids. V lost 2 bases and J 0 bases, leaving 15 bases between the germline ends.

Points on this clone: Distinct nucleotide sequences in the sample also encode this CDR3. The chain joins TRBV7-6 to TRBJ2-5, with D possibly being TRBD1 (6 bases). V was clipped by 5 bases and J by 9 bases, with 13 bases between them. The CDR3 has 12 residues. Germline V CDR1 and CDR2: SGHVS, FNYEAQ. This chain's CDR3 is CASSTGQGPQYF. CDR3 coding DNA: TGTGCCAGCAGCACGGGGCAGGGGCCCCAGTACTTC.

This clone was observed a single time. The chain links TRBV2 to TRBJ2-1; TRBD2 aligns across 9 bases. Germline V gives CDR1 SNHLY, CDR2 FYNNEI. This CDR3 comprises 16 residues. J was trimmed by 5 bases and V by 5 bases; bases with no gene match: 10. In nucleotides, the CDR3 is TGTGCCAGCAGTCAGGTCGCGGGAGGGGGGGACAATGAGCAGTTCTTC. It codes for CASSQVAGGGDNEQFF.

V is TRBV27 and J is TRBJ1-1; TRBD1 matches 9 bases. This CDR3 has 15 amino acids. CDR1 MNHEY and CDR2 SMNVEV come from the germline V gene (reference sequence). The V segment lost 2 bases and the J segment 5 bases; nucleotides outside the gene matches: 6. Written as DNA, the CDR3 is TGTGCCAGCAGTTTAGCGCCGACAGGGGGGACTGAAGCTTTCTTT. This gives the protein CASSLAPTGGTEAFF.

The chain links TRBV7-9 to TRBJ2-7; D is undetermined. This CDR3 is 14 amino acids long. The germline CDR1 and CDR2 sequences are SEHNR and FQNEAQ (reference sequence). V lost 6 bases to trimming and J lost 5 bases, with 17 bases between them. CDR3 nucleotides: TGTGCCAGCAGGGCCTCCTTAGGGTTGCACGAGCAGTACTTC. As protein: CASRASLGLHEQYF.

A single count supports this clone. The J gene is TRBJ2-1, the V gene TRBV27; 8 bases are shared with TRBD2. The CDR3 loop spans 15 amino acids. Germline V gene data show CDR1 as MNHEY and CDR2 as SMNVEV (reference sequence). V was clipped by 7 bases and J by 5 bases; unmatched bases: 10. The CDR3 loop is CASTPAGVVDNEQFF. As DNA, the CDR3 is TGTGCCAGCACTCCAGCGGGAGTCGTGGACAATGAGCAGTTCTTC.

The V call is TRBV27, the J call TRBJ2-5, with 8 positions matching TRBD1. The V gene's germline CDR1 is MNHEY and CDR2 SMNVEV (reference sequence). The CDR3 totals 15 residues. V gave up 4 bases and J gave up 3 bases; unmatched junction bases: 7. The CDR3 nucleotides are TGTGCCAGCAGTTCCGACAGGGGTGGAGAAGAGACCCAGTACTTC. Its protein product is CASSSDRGGEETQYF.

The rearrangement joins TRBV4-1 to TRBJ1-6; TRBD1 agrees at 11 bases. Losses at the gene ends were 0 bases for V and 9 bases for J; bases not matched to a gene: 1. The CDR3 has 15 residues. Germline-derived CDR1 and CDR2 are MGHRA and YSYEKL. The CDR3 protein is CASSQDGTGGSPLHF. CDR3 DNA: TGCGCCAGCAGCCAAGATGGGACAGGGGGTTCACCCCTCCACTTT.